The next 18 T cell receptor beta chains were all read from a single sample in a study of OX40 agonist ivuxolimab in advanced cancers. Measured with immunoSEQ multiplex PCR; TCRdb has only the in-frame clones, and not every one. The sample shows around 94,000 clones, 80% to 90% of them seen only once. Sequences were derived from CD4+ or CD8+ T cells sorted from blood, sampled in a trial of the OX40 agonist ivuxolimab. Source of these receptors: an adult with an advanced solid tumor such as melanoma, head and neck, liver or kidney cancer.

The CDR3 DNA reads as TGTGCCAGCTCACCACAGGGGCTGGGCACTGAAGCTTTCTTT. It encodes CASSPQGLGTEAFF. V is TRBV18 and J is TRBJ1-1; D is perhaps TRBD1 (5 bases). Looked up from germline, CDR1 is KGHSH and CDR2 is LQKENI. CDR3 length: 14 amino acids. The germline V and J ends were trimmed by 1 base and 4 bases, with 10 bases remaining between them. The full variable domain, in which reference TRBV18 and TRBJ1-1 provide the parts outside the CDR3, is NAGVMQNPRHLVRRRGQEARLRCSPMKGHSHVYWYRQLPEEGLKFMVYLQKENIIDESGMPKERFSAEFPKEGPSILRIQQVVRGDSAAYFCASSPQGLGTEAFFGQGTRLTVV.

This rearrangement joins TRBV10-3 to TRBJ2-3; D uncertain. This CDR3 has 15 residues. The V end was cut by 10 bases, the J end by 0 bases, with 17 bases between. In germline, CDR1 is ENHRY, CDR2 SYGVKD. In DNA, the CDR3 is TGTGCCACTCAGACCAACGGCGCTAGCACAGATACGCAGTATTTT. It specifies CATQTNGASTDTQYF.

CDR3 nucleotides: TGTGCCAGCAGGGGGGGAGGAGAGACCCAGTACTTC. Its translation is CASRGGGETQYF. The rearrangement joins TRBV4-2 to TRBJ2-5; D possibly corresponds to TRBD2 (6 bases). This CDR3 contains 12 residues. Germline CDR1 is LGHNA and CDR2 is YNFKEQ. Trimming shortened V by 6 bases and J by 4 bases, and 9 bases separated the two germline ends.

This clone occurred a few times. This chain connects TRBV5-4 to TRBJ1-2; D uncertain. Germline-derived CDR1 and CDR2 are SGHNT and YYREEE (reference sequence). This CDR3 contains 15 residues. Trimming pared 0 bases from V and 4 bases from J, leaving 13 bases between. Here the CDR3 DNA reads TGTGCCAGCAGCTTGGGTACAAAAGCGGGCTATGGCTACACCTTC. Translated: CASSLGTKAGYGYTF.

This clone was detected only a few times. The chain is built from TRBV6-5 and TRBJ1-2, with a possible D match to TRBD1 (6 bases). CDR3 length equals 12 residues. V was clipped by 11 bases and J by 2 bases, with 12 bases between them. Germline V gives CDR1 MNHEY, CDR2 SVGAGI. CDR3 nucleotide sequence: TGTGCCGTCGGGACACCCAACTATGGCTACACCTTC. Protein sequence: CAVGTPNYGYTF.

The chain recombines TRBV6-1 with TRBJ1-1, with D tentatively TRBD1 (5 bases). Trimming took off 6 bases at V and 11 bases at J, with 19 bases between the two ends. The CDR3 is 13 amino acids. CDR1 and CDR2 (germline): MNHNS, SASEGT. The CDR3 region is CASSPGDRAWAFF. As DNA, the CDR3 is TGTGCCAGCAGCCCGGGGGACCGGGCCTGGGCTTTCTTT.

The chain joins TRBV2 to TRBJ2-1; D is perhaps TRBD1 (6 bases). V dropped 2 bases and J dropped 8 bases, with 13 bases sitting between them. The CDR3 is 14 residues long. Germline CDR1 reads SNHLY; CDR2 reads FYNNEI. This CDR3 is CASSEMGAGYEQFF. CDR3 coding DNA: TGTGCCAGCAGTGAAATGGGGGCTGGTTATGAGCAGTTCTTC.

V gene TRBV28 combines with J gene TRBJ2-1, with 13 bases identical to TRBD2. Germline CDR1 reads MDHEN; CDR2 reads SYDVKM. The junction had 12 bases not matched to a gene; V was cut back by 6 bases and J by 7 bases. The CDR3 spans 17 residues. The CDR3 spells CASSANVRTSGGNEQFF. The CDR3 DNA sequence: TGTGCCAGCAGCGCTAACGTGCGGACTAGCGGGGGTAATGAGCAGTTCTTC.

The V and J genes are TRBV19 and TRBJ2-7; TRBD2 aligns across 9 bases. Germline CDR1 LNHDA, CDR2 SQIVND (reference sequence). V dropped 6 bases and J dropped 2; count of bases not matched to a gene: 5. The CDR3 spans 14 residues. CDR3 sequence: CASSLAGRTYEQYF. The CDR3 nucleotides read TGTGCCAGTAGCCTAGCGGGGCGAACCTACGAGCAGTACTTC.

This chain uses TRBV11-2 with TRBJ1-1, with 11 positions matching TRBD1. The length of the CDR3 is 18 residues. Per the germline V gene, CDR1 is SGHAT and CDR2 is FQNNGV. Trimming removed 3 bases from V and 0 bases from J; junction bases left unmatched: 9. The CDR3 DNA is TGTGCCAGCAGCTTTTCGGAGGGGGACAGGGGGATGAACACTGAAGCTTTCTTT. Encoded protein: CASSFSEGDRGMNTEAFF.

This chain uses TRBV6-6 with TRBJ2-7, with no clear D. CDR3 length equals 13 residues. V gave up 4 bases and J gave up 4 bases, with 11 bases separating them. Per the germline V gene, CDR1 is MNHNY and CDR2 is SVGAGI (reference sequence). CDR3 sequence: CASSSQYPYEQYF. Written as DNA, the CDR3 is TGTGCCAGCAGTTCCCAGTACCCATACGAGCAGTACTTC.

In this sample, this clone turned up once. The DNA for the CDR3 is TGTGCCAGCAGCCCCGGTGGGCGGGGGGCCCCAATGAGGGACACCGGGGAGCTGTTTTTT. This translates into CASSPGGRGAPMRDTGELFF. The rearrangement uses TRBV11-3 and TRBJ2-2; TRBD2 matches at 8 bases. This CDR3 has 20 amino acids. Germline loops: CDR1 SGHNT, CDR2 YENEEA. J lost 3 bases, V lost 5 bases, and 20 bases had no gene match.

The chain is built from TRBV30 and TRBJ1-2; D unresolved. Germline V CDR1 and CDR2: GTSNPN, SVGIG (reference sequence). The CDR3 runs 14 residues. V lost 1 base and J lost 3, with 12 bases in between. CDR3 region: CAWSGGPRDYGYTF. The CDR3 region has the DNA TGTGCCTGGAGTGGAGGGCCGAGGGACTATGGCTACACCTTC.

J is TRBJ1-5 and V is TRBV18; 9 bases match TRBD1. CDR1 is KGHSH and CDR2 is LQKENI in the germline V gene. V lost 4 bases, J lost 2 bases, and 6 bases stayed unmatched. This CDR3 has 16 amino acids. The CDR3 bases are TGTGCCAGCTCACTCCGGGACAGGGCGGGCAATCAGCCCCAGCATTTT. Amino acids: CASSLRDRAGNQPQHF.

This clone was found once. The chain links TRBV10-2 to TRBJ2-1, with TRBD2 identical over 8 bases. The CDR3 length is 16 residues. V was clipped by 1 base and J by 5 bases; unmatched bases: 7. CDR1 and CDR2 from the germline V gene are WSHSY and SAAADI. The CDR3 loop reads CASSEWGSGNHNEQFF. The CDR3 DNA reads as TGCGCCAGCAGTGAGTGGGGTAGCGGGAACCACAATGAGCAGTTCTTC.

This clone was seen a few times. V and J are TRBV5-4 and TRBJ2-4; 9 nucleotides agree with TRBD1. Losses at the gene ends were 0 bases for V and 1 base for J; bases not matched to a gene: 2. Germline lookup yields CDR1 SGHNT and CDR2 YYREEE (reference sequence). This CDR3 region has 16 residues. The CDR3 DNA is TGTGCCAGCAGCTTGGCCGGGACAGGGGCCAAAAACATTCAGTACTTC. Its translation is CASSLAGTGAKNIQYF.

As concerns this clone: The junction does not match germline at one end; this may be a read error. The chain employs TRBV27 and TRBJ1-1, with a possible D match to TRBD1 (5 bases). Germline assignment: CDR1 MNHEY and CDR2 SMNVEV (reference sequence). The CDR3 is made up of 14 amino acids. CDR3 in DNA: TGTGTCAGCAGAGAGATAGAGGGGTATGGTGAAGCTTTCTTT. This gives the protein CVSREIEGYGEAFF.

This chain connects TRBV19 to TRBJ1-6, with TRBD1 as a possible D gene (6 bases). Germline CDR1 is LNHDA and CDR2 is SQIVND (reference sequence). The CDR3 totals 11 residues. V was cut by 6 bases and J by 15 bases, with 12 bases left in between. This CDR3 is CASRAQGVLHF. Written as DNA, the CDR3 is TGTGCCAGTAGGGCACAGGGTGTCCTCCACTTT.